This T cell receptor beta chain was captured in a study of cytomegalovirus exposure and HLA in healthy donors. Study-level points and caveats: Cytomegalovirus association was listed for about 180 TCR beta chains. Reports credit the classifier with highly specific, highly sensitive diagnosis of cytomegalovirus status.

Measured with immunoSEQ multiplex PCR; TCRdb has only the in-frame clones, and not every one. The sample lists about 88,000 clones, 84% occurring once. Germline V CDR1 and CDR2: MDHEN, SYDVKM. V was pared by 3 bases and J by 7 bases, with 6 bases of the junction left unmatched. This CDR3 region has 15 residues. Of note for this clone: Its target is not known.

The receptor was derived from a woman aged 18-29 years in good health and CMV-seropositive. The rearrangement uses TRBV28 and TRBJ2-1; 10 positions agree with TRBD1. Sequenced sample: PBMCs. The CDR3 protein is CASSFSGTGDNEQFF. The CDR3 DNA sequence: TGTGCCAGCAGTTTTTCCGGGACAGGGGATAATGAGCAGTTCTTC. The full variable domain, its missing parts supplied by reference TRBV28 and TRBJ2-1, is DVKVTQSSRYLVKRTGEKVFLECVQDMDHENMFWYRQDPGLGLRLIYFSYDVKMKEKGDIPEGYSVSREKKERFSLILESASTNQTSMYLCASSFSGTGDNEQFFGPGTRLTVL.